Following are 21 T cell receptor beta chains from one sample sequenced in a study of T cell repertoires in cytomegalovirus infection (dated by TCRdb to the late 2010s). The run used an Illumina HiSeq 1500. The public reads were reprocessed in TCRdb via fastp at Q25 and MiXCR, keeping in-frame beta chains. Every CDR3 protein is listed once, alongside the most common genes and DNA of its rows. This sample lists 200,000 to 300,000 distinct CDR3 sequences; 9.1% were detected once. The top ten clonotypes cover over 12% of the sample. The sample comprised PBMCs. All receptors derive from a human donor in good health (CMV status not recorded). Some clones in this sample may be carry-over from other donors' samples.

The V gene is TRBV2, the J gene TRBJ1-5; 7 bases are a match to TRBD1. From germline, CDR1 is SNHLY and CDR2 FYNNEI. J gave up 6 bases and V 1 base, and 6 bases lay outside the gene matches. The CDR3 loop spans 15 amino acids. CDR3 DNA sequence: TGTGCCAGCAGTGAAGAAAGGGCAGGGGGTCAGCCCCAGCATTTT. Protein product: CASSEERAGGQPQHF.

In its sample, this clonotype was seen many times. CDR3: CASSTTSGGTYEQYF. Here the CDR3 DNA reads TGTGCCAGCAGCACGACTAGCGGGGGAACCTACGAGCAGTACTTC. The chain uses TRBV7-2 and TRBJ2-7; 12 bases are shared with TRBD2. The CDR3 loop spans 15 amino acids. Germline CDR1 is SGHTA and CDR2 is FQGNSA. With 5 bases clipped from V and 2 bases from J, the junction kept 4 bases outside the gene matches.

Here the CDR3 DNA reads TGCGCCAGCAGCCAAGAAGGGGCGGACGAGCAGTACTTC. Its protein is CASSQEGADEQYF. This chain connects TRBV4-1 to TRBJ2-7; perhaps TRBD1 as D (5 bases). The CDR3 consists of 13 residues. Trimming removed 0 bases at V and 5 bases at J, with 8 bases between. Germline V gene sequence: CDR1 MGHRA, CDR2 YSYEKL.

The rearrangement links TRBV11-2 to TRBJ1-3; TRBD1 aligns across 8 bases. Germline V gives CDR1 SGHAT, CDR2 FQNNGV. CDR3 length: 16 residues. V lost 5 bases, J lost 2 bases, and 8 bases stayed unmatched. CDR3 nucleotides: TGTGCCAGCAGCGCCCAGGGACAGGCGACTGGAAACACCATATATTTT. It encodes CASSAQGQATGNTIYF.

This clonotype was recorded many times. V and J are TRBV7-2 and TRBJ2-3; 7 nucleotides line up with TRBD2. Germline trimming cut 0 bases from V and 4 bases from J; bases unmatched to any gene: 4. CDR1 is SGHTA, CDR2 FQGNSA, per germline. The CDR3 runs to 15 residues. CDR3 in amino acids: CASSLAGGPPDTQYF. The CDR3 bases are TGTGCCAGCAGCTTAGCGGGAGGGCCCCCAGATACGCAGTATTTT.

This sequence joins TRBV18 and TRBJ2-5; D remains ambiguous. This CDR3 has 13 residues. Germline V gene lookup returns CDR1 KGHSH and CDR2 LQKENI. Trimming stripped 2 bases from V and 1 base from J, with 5 bases between. The CDR3 sequence: CASSPSGQETQYF. CDR3 nucleotide sequence: TGTGCCAGCTCACCATCGGGCCAAGAGACCCAGTACTTC.

This clonotype was detected ten times or more. This chain links TRBV28 with TRBJ2-5, with D perhaps assigned TRBD1 or TRBD2 (5 bases each). The CDR3 has 15 residues. V lost 6 bases and J lost 2, with 16 bases in between. Germline assignment: CDR1 MDHEN and CDR2 SYDVKM. The CDR3 here is CASSQVRGAQETQYF. Written as DNA, the CDR3 is TGTGCCAGCAGCCAAGTTAGAGGGGCTCAAGAGACCCAGTACTTC. Full variable domain (missing parts from reference TRBV28 and TRBJ2-5): DVKVTQSSRYLVKRTGEKVFLECVQDMDHENMFWYRQDPGLGLRLIYFSYDVKMKEKGDIPEGYSVSREKKERFSLILESASTNQTSMYLCASSQVRGAQETQYFGPGTRLLVL.

This clonotype was recorded many times. The V gene is TRBV7-2, the J gene TRBJ1-2, with 7 bases lining up with TRBD1. Looked up from germline, CDR1 is SGHTA and CDR2 is FQGNSA. V shed 1 base, J shed 7 bases, and the junction held 9 bases outside the gene matches. CDR3 size: 15 residues. The DNA for the CDR3 is TGTGCCAGCAGCTTAGAAGGAGGGGGCGCGTTTGGCTACACCTTC. Protein sequence: CASSLEGGGAFGYTF. The full variable domain, completed using reference TRBV7-2 and TRBJ1-2, is GAGVSQSPSNKVTEKGKDVELRCDPISGHTALYWYRQSLGQGLEFLIYFQGNSAPDKSGLPSDRFSAERTGGSVSTLTIQRTQQEDSAVYLCASSLEGGGAFGYTFGSGTRLTVV.

In its sample, this clonotype was seen many times. The gene calls are TRBV7-2 and TRBJ1-1; 10 bases align to TRBD1. CDR3 length: 15 amino acids. Germline assignment: CDR1 SGHTA and CDR2 FQGNSA. V lost 3 bases and J lost 5; bases outside the gene matches: 6. The CDR3 reads CASSFNRDRGTEAFF. CDR3 in DNA: TGTGCCAGCAGCTTTAACCGGGACAGGGGAACTGAAGCTTTCTTT.

This clonotype was observed at least ten times. The chain links TRBV7-8 to TRBJ1-1, with 9 bases matching TRBD1. The germline V gene has CDR1 SGHVS and CDR2 FQNEAQ. J was trimmed by 2 bases and V by 6 bases; bases with no gene match: 4. The CDR3 runs 14 residues. The CDR3 here is CASRGTGLNTEAFF. The CDR3 bases are TGTGCCAGCAGAGGGACAGGGCTAAACACTGAAGCTTTCTTT. Supplemented by reference TRBV7-8 and TRBJ1-1, the full variable domain reads GAGVSQSPRYKVAKRGQDVALRCDPISGHVSLFWYQQALGQGPEFLTYFQNEAQLDKSGLPSDRFFAERPEGSVSTLKIQRTQQEDSAVYLCASRGTGLNTEAFFGQGTRLTVV.

This clonotype showed up many times. The chain uses TRBV12-3 or TRBV12-4 and TRBJ1-2; TRBD1 is a possible D gene (6 bases). CDR3 length equals 15 residues. The ends were cut back, 5 bases at V and 8 bases at J, with 21 bases in the middle. CDR3 bases: TGTGCCAGCAGTCTATTACAGGGAGGCGGTGGCGGCTACACCTTC. Protein: CASSLLQGGGGGYTF.

The chain employs TRBV2 and TRBJ2-5; no reliable D call. Trimming took off 7 bases at V and 9 bases at J, with 12 bases between the two ends. From germline, CDR1 is SNHLY and CDR2 FYNNEI. The CDR3 extends over 11 amino acids. As DNA, the CDR3 is TGTGCCAGCACGACGGAAGGTTCCCAGTACTTC. It translates to CASTTEGSQYF.

This clonotype came up many times. This rearrangement joins TRBV7-2 to TRBJ2-3; D is unclear. Germline CDR1 reads SGHTA; CDR2 reads FQGNSA. Trimming took off 0 bases at V and 2 bases at J, with 9 bases between the two ends. CDR3 length: 15 amino acids. The CDR3 nucleotides read TGTGCCAGCAGCTTAGCGCCTCACTCCACAGATACGCAGTATTTT. Amino acid sequence: CASSLAPHSTDTQYF.

This clonotype was recorded many times. This chain joins TRBV19 and TRBJ1-5, with D unclear. The CDR3 covers 12 residues. CDR1 is LNHDA, CDR2 SQIVND, per germline (reference sequence). The V end lost 3 bases, the J end lost 7 bases, and 7 bases lay between the germline ends. The CDR3 spells CASSMVQQPQHF. CDR3 in DNA: TGTGCCAGTAGTATGGTGCAGCAGCCCCAGCATTTT.

This clonotype has at least ten counts. The rearrangement joins TRBV18 to TRBJ1-6; D gene uncertain. Trimming pared 0 bases from V and 10 bases from J, leaving 10 bases between. This CDR3 comprises 14 residues. Germline V gene data show CDR1 as KGHSH and CDR2 as LQKENI. The CDR3: CASSPPAGYSPLHF. As DNA, the CDR3 is TGTGCCAGCTCACCACCGGCGGGTTACTCACCCCTCCACTTT.

This clonotype showed up many times. This rearrangement joins TRBV7-2 to TRBJ1-1; D perhaps matches TRBD1 (6 bases). V lost 4 bases, J lost 6 bases, and 21 bases lay in between. The CDR3 has 16 amino acids. Germline CDR1 is SGHTA and CDR2 is FQGNSA. In DNA, the CDR3 is TGTGCCAGCAGCTCAATCGGTACAGGGAGTGGATCTGAAGCTTTCTTT. This encodes CASSSIGTGSGSEAFF.

This clonotype was seen a few times. This chain joins TRBV7-2 and TRBJ2-7, with 8 nucleotides matching TRBD2. Trimming took 3 bases from V and 0 from J; bases not matched to a gene: 4. CDR1 and CDR2 from the germline V gene are SGHTA and FQGNSA. This CDR3 contains 15 residues. The CDR3 protein is CASSFSGTSSYEQYF. The DNA of the CDR3 is TGTGCCAGCAGCTTTAGCGGGACGAGCTCCTACGAGCAGTACTTC.

This clonotype was seen at least ten times. CDR3 amino acids: CASSFGSGGYEQYF. The CDR3 DNA reads as TGTGCCAGCAGCTTTGGCAGCGGGGGCTACGAGCAGTACTTC. The chain couples TRBV7-8 to TRBJ2-7; 8 bases match TRBD2. Per the germline V gene, CDR1 is SGHVS and CDR2 is FQNEAQ. The CDR3 runs 14 residues. V lost 3 bases, J lost 3 bases, and 4 bases stayed unmatched.

A remark on this clonotype: A single base separates this from a much larger clone, so it may be a read error. This chain links TRBV7-2 with TRBJ1-2, with 9 bases matching TRBD1. This CDR3 contains 16 residues. V lost 2 bases to trimming and J lost 6 bases; unmatched junction nucleotides: 10. Germline V gives CDR1 SGHTA, CDR2 FQGNSA. This chain's CDR3 is CASSLRGTGNLHGYTF. The CDR3 bases are TGTGCCAGCAGCTTAAGGGGGACAGGGAACCTCCATGGCTACACCTTC.

There are many counts of this clonotype. The chain couples TRBV12-3 or TRBV12-4 to TRBJ1-5; D unresolved. V shed 6 bases and J shed 0 bases, with 9 bases lying between them. CDR3 length: 14 residues. This CDR3 is CASRDASSNQPQHF. CDR3 nucleotide sequence: TGTGCCAGCAGAGACGCAAGTAGCAATCAGCCCCAGCATTTT.

There are many counts of this clonotype. The chain carries TRBV28 and TRBJ2-7, with 7 bases lining up with TRBD1. The germline V gene encodes CDR1 MDHEN and CDR2 SYDVKM. V gave up 5 bases and J gave up 0 bases; unmatched junction bases: 7. The CDR3 contains 15 residues. CDR3 nucleotide sequence: TGTGCCAGCAGTCCCCAGACAGGGATCTCCTACGAGCAGTACTTC. Encoded protein: CASSPQTGISYEQYF.